The entry below describes one T cell receptor beta chain. The data stem from a study of T cell responses to AZD1222 COVID-19 vaccine. Overall study context: Pooling of second doses given at about 4 or about 12 weeks was done.

Per the germline V gene, CDR1 is SGHTA and CDR2 is FQGNSA. The length of the CDR3 is 16 residues. Trimming removed 2 bases from V and 2 bases from J, with 16 bases in between. This table comes from immunoSEQ multiplex PCR, and its TCRdb copy is limited to in-frame clones, with some not included. Here the sample spans about 150,000 clones, roughly nine tenths being singletons. The V call is TRBV7-2, the J call TRBJ2-7; D is unresolved. This specimen was peripheral blood, taken on day 0 of AZD1222 vaccination. This TCR came from an adult in good health. The CDR3: CASSLSPRLAAYEQYF. The CDR3 nucleotides read TGTGCCAGCAGCTTAAGCCCCCGGTTAGCTGCCTACGAGCAGTACTTC.